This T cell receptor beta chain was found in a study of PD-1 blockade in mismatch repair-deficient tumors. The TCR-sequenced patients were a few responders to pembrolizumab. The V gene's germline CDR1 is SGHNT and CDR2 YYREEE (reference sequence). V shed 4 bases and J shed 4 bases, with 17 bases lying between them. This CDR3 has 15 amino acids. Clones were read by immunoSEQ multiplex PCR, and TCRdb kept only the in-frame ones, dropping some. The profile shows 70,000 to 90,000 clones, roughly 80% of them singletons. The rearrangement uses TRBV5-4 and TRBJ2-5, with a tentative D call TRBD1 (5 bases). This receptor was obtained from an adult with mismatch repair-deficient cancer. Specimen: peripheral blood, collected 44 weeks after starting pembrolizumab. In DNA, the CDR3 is TGTGCCAGCAGCGCCGCAGGGTGGGAAGGAGAGACCCAGTACTTC. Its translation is CASSAAGWEGETQYF.